This T cell receptor beta chain was documented in a study of cytomegalovirus exposure and HLA in healthy donors. On the study more broadly: Clustering assigned 81% of the 350 to 400 genotyped donors to the Caucasian-associated ancestry cluster. Study-wide results and limits: The investigators catalogued 150 to 200 TCR beta chains as cytomegalovirus-associated. Of the V segments, some could not be distinguished, including TRBV6-2 and TRBV6-3, and were excluded.

The CDR3 length is 11 residues. Trimming took 4 bases from V and 3 from J, leaving 7 bases between them. Germline V lookup: CDR1 GTSNPN, CDR2 SVGIG (reference sequence). A note on this clone: The antigen remains undetermined.

The primer mix had 60 Vbeta and 13 Jbeta primers. The protocol was immunoSEQ multiplex PCR, while the TCRdb copy is restricted to in-frame clones and leaves out a portion. This repertoire shows 180,000 or so clones, 65% to 85% found once; its top ten account for 1.3% to 1.5%. Healthy individuals who donated bone marrow served as the donors. Sequencing input: PBMCs. The TCR was taken from a girl aged 10 to 17 in good health and CMV-seropositive. J is TRBJ2-7 and V is TRBV30; tentatively, D is TRBD2 (6 bases). CDR3 sequence (DNA): TGTGCCTGGACGCGGGACTACGAGCAGTACTTC. Translated, it gives CAWTRDYEQYF.